The 30 T cell receptor beta chains reported below all come from one sample, sequenced in a study of OX40 agonist ivuxolimab in advanced cancers. Libraries were constructed by the immunoSEQ multiplex PCR assay. The clones in this table, taken by TCRdb from immuneACCESS, are in-frame only. Not every clone is retained; where verified, under half of the shortfall comes from an unresolved V gene, and the cause of the rest is unknown. The sample table contains 35,000 to 55,000 clones; only one count was recorded for around nine tenths of them. The ten largest clones add up to 14% of the sample. Sequencing was performed on CD4+ or CD8+ T cells sorted from blood, taken in a trial of the OX40 agonist ivuxolimab. The source is an adult with an advanced solid tumor such as melanoma, head and neck, liver or kidney cancer.

The rearrangement uses TRBV6-4 and TRBJ2-3, with D possibly being TRBD1 (6 bases). V lost 0 bases and J 2 bases, leaving 6 bases between the germline ends. The CDR3 has 14 amino acids. Per germline, CDR1 MRHNA and CDR2 SNTAGT. The CDR3 DNA sequence: TGTGCCAGCAGTGACTCGGGACACACAGATACGCAGTATTTT. This codes for CASSDSGHTDTQYF.

The V and J genes are TRBV4-3 and TRBJ2-7; D ambiguous. The CDR3 is 14 amino acids. V was shortened by 4 bases and J by 2 bases, with 12 bases between the two germline ends. Germline V gene sequence: CDR1 LGHNA, CDR2 YSLEER. DNA of the CDR3: TGCGCCAGCAGCCTTGCCGACTTAACCTACGAGCAGTACTTC. It yields the protein CASSLADLTYEQYF.

The rearrangement uses TRBV19 and TRBJ2-2, with 8 nucleotides matching TRBD1. The CDR3 has 13 residues. J gave up 6 bases and V 8 bases, and 5 bases lay outside the gene matches. The germline V gene encodes CDR1 LNHDA and CDR2 SQIVND (reference sequence). The CDR3 region is CASGGQGSGELFF. DNA of the CDR3: TGTGCCAGTGGTGGACAGGGATCCGGGGAGCTGTTTTTT.

The chain's CDR3 is CASSLASVAGGRGGANVLTF. The CDR3 DNA is TGCGCCAGCAGCTTGGCCTCAGTGGCAGGGGGCCGAGGTGGGGCCAACGTCCTGACTTTC. The chain links TRBV5-1 to TRBJ2-6, with TRBD1 matching 8 bases. V shed 0 bases, J shed 3 bases, and the junction held 14 bases outside the gene matches. The V gene's germline CDR1 is SGHRS and CDR2 YFSETQ. The CDR3 has 20 amino acids.

This clone occurred once. This chain connects TRBV7-6 to TRBJ2-1; the match to TRBD1 covers 9 bases. The CDR3 has 15 residues. Germline lookup yields CDR1 SGHVS and CDR2 FNYEAQ. Germline trimming cut 3 bases from V and 4 bases from J; bases unmatched to any gene: 4. In DNA, the CDR3 is TGTGCCAGCAGCTTGACCGGGACAGGGTACAATGAGCAGTTCTTC. Translating it yields CASSLTGTGYNEQFF.

This chain joins TRBV4-1 and TRBJ2-1; D is undetermined. The ends were cut back, 0 bases at V and 8 bases at J, with 14 bases in the middle. CDR1 MGHRA and CDR2 YSYEKL come from the germline V gene. This CDR3 comprises 15 residues. The CDR3 spells CASSQDGWAPDEQFF. The CDR3 nucleotides read TGCGCCAGCAGCCAAGATGGGTGGGCCCCAGATGAGCAGTTCTTC.

The chain recombines TRBV7-9 with TRBJ2-3; either TRBD1 or TRBD2 may fit D (5 bases each). This CDR3 comprises 17 residues. V dropped 3 bases and J dropped 6 bases, with 22 bases sitting between them. Looked up from germline, CDR1 is SEHNR and CDR2 is FQNEAQ (reference sequence). The DNA of the CDR3 is TGTGCCAGCAGCTTCACCGGCCCGGGACGCCTCAGGGATACGCAGTATTTT. Translating gives CASSFTGPGRLRDTQYF.

There are a few counts of this clone. CDR3 DNA sequence: TGTGCCACCGTGGGGCTAGCGGGGACGAGCACCGGGGAGCTGTTTTTT. Translating it yields CATVGLAGTSTGELFF. V gene TRBV27 combines with J gene TRBJ2-2; the match to TRBD2 covers 9 bases. CDR3 length: 16 residues. With V trimmed by 10 bases and J by 4 bases, 13 bases remained unmatched. Germline V gene data show CDR1 as MNHEY and CDR2 as SMNVEV (reference sequence).

The chain joins TRBV5-1 to TRBJ2-5; no firm D call. The CDR3 is 13 amino acids. In germline, CDR1 is SGHRS, CDR2 YFSETQ. Between the trimmed V and J ends, which lost 4 bases and 2 bases, there was a span of 9 bases. The CDR3 nucleotides read TGCGCCAGCAGCCGTTACAGTCAAGAGACCCAGTACTTC. It yields the protein CASSRYSQETQYF.

This clone showed up just once. This chain uses TRBV2 with TRBJ2-1; D ambiguous. V was cut by 5 bases and J by 4 bases, with 15 bases left in between. CDR3 size: 15 residues. Germline loops: CDR1 SNHLY, CDR2 FYNNEI. CDR3 bases: TGTGCCAGCAGTCTGATGGAGCTCACGTACAATGAGCAGTTCTTC. Amino acid sequence: CASSLMELTYNEQFF.

This clone was counted once. The chain joins TRBV19 to TRBJ1-1; maybe TRBD1 (6 bases). CDR1 is LNHDA, CDR2 SQIVND, per germline (reference sequence). The CDR3 consists of 18 residues. Trimming removed 5 bases at V and 0 bases at J, with 22 bases between. Here the CDR3 reads CASSFGPYRANMNTEAFF. The CDR3 region has the DNA TGTGCCAGTAGTTTCGGACCGTACAGGGCCAACATGAACACTGAAGCTTTCTTT. The whole variable domain, filled in from reference TRBV19 and TRBJ1-1, reads DGGITQSPKYLFRKEGQNVTLSCEQNLNHDAMYWYRQDPGQGLRLIYYSQIVNDFQKGDIAEGYSVSREKKESFPLTVTSAQKNPTAFYLCASSFGPYRANMNTEAFFGQGTRLTVV.

The chain uses TRBV5-1 and TRBJ1-1, with 7 nucleotides matching TRBD1. CDR3 length equals 15 residues. The germline CDR1 and CDR2 sequences are SGHRS and YFSETQ. V shed 4 bases, J shed 4 bases, and the junction held 10 bases outside the gene matches. The CDR3 coding sequence is TGCGCCAGCAGCACGGGACAGTGGGGTGGCACTGAAGCTTTCTTT. Its protein is CASSTGQWGGTEAFF.

The chain has TRBV5-4 and TRBJ1-1; 8 nucleotides line up with TRBD1. The ends lost 3 bases at V and 6 bases at J; junction bases unmatched: 7. CDR1 and CDR2 (germline): SGHNT, YYREEE (reference sequence). The CDR3 extends over 14 amino acids. CDR3 amino acids: CASSSGRGPAEAFF. CDR3 coding DNA: TGTGCCAGCAGCTCGGGCAGGGGGCCGGCTGAAGCTTTCTTT.

This clone was counted only a few times. CDR3 loop: CASSPLAGGPNEQFF. The CDR3 DNA is TGTGCCAGCAGTCCTCTAGCGGGAGGGCCGAATGAGCAGTTCTTC. The rearrangement links TRBV28 to TRBJ2-1, with 12 bases fitting TRBD2. Trimming at V came to 5 bases and at J to 7 bases, leaving 6 bases not matched to a gene. The CDR3 covers 15 residues. CDR1 and CDR2 (germline): MDHEN, SYDVKM.

This sequence joins TRBV4-1 and TRBJ2-1; 10 nucleotides align to TRBD1. The V and J ends lost 3 bases and 9 bases, in that order; junction bases with no gene match: 8. The CDR3 is made up of 15 amino acids. Per germline, CDR1 MGHRA and CDR2 YSYEKL. CDR3 DNA: TGCGCCAGCAGCCAGGGACAGGGGAACCAAGGTGAGCAGTTCTTC. Amino acid sequence: CASSQGQGNQGEQFF.

The chain couples TRBV5-1 to TRBJ1-3; 7 bases are shared with TRBD1. V shed 5 bases and J 3 bases; nucleotides not matched to a gene: 5. This CDR3 contains 14 residues. Looked up from germline, CDR1 is SGHRS and CDR2 is YFSETQ. This CDR3 is CASRLGTVGNTIYF. As DNA, the CDR3 is TGCGCCAGCAGACTCGGGACAGTTGGAAACACCATATATTTT.

The rearrangement links TRBV2 to TRBJ2-7; 7 bases line up with TRBD1. This CDR3 is built from 13 residues. Germline assignment: CDR1 SNHLY and CDR2 FYNNEI. The V gene end was trimmed by 5 bases and the J gene end by 6 bases; junction bases not matched to a gene: 7. This CDR3 reads CASSSGGKIEQYF. Written as DNA, the CDR3 is TGTGCCAGCAGTTCAGGGGGAAAGATCGAGCAGTACTTC.

This chain connects TRBV18 to TRBJ2-5; 9 positions match TRBD2. The assigned J gene may be wrong: the sequence end matches TRBJ2-7 better. CDR1 and CDR2 from the germline V gene are KGHSH and LQKENI. The CDR3 contains 15 residues. The CDR3 DNA follows: TGTGCCAGCTCACCACGGCTAGCGGGGTCCTACGAGCAGTACTTC. This sequence encodes CASSPRLAGSYEQYF.

The V and J genes are TRBV19 and TRBJ1-1, with 8 bases that match TRBD1. Germline-derived CDR1 and CDR2 are LNHDA and SQIVND (reference sequence). The CDR3 length is 18 residues. V lost 3 bases and J lost 1; bases outside the gene matches: 13. The CDR3, as DNA: TGTGCCAGTAGTATTCGTCGCGACAGGGGAAGTGGGAACACTGAAGCTTTCTTT. Amino acid sequence: CASSIRRDRGSGNTEAFF.

The chain employs TRBV6-1 and TRBJ1-1; D remains ambiguous. The V end was cut by 4 bases, the J end by 5 bases, with 20 bases between. CDR3 size: 16 residues. CDR1 and CDR2 (germline): MNHNS, SASEGT. The CDR3 DNA sequence: TGTGCCAGCAGTGGACTCTCTTACCCCGCTTGGACTGAAGCTTTCTTT. Translation: CASSGLSYPAWTEAFF.

The chain is built from TRBV13 and TRBJ2-3; 13 nucleotides match TRBD2. CDR1 is PRHDT, CDR2 FYEKMQ, per germline (reference sequence). This CDR3 is built from 17 residues. V dropped 5 bases and J dropped 5; count of bases not matched to a gene: 10. This CDR3 is CASSPRGTSGKVDTQYF. The CDR3 bases are TGTGCCAGCAGCCCCCGGGGGACTAGCGGGAAGGTAGATACGCAGTATTTT. Combining the CDR3 with reference TRBV13 and TRBJ2-3 gives the whole variable domain AAGVIQSPRHLIKEKRETATLKCYPIPRHDTVYWYQQGPGQDPQFLISFYEKMQSDKGSIPDRFSAQQFSDYHSELNMSSLELGDSALYFCASSPRGTSGKVDTQYFGPGTRLTVL.

This clone was seen just once. V is TRBV5-4 and J is TRBJ2-1, with 14 bases fitting TRBD2. The CDR3 has 15 amino acids. CDR1 is SGHNT and CDR2 is YYREEE in the germline V gene (reference sequence). V lost 4 bases to trimming and J lost 7 bases; unmatched junction nucleotides: 4. Written as DNA, the CDR3 is TGTGCCAGCAGCCGACTAGCGGGAGGGAAAAATGAGCAGTTCTTC. Protein: CASSRLAGGKNEQFF. Filled out from reference TRBV5-4 and TRBJ2-1, the complete variable domain reads ETGVTQSPTHLIKTRGQQVTLRCSSQSGHNTVSWYQQALGQGPQFIFQYYREEENGRGNFPPRFSGLQFPNYSSELNVNALELDDSALYLCASSRLAGGKNEQFFGPGTRLTVL.

The chain is built from TRBV28 and TRBJ2-7; the D call may be TRBD1 or TRBD2 (5 bases each). This CDR3 spans 13 amino acids. V was cut by 7 bases and J by 3 bases, with 13 bases left in between. CDR1 and CDR2 (germline): MDHEN, SYDVKM. CDR3 loop: CASMRGIRYEQYF. CDR3 nucleotides: TGTGCCAGCATGAGGGGCATACGCTACGAGCAGTACTTC.

CDR3 bases: TGTGCCAGCAGCTTAGGGGGCACAGATACGCAGTATTTT. Translating gives CASSLGGTDTQYF. V gene TRBV5-4 combines with J gene TRBJ2-3; possibly TRBD1 for D (5 bases). Trimming took off 2 bases at V and 1 base at J, with 5 bases between the two ends. Germline-derived CDR1 and CDR2 are SGHNT and YYREEE (reference sequence). CDR3 length equals 13 residues.

The chain links TRBV28 to TRBJ2-5, with D tentatively TRBD1 (7 bases). Germline V gene sequence: CDR1 MDHEN, CDR2 SYDVKM. The CDR3 is 15 residues long. The germline V and J ends were trimmed by 5 bases and 2 bases, with 15 bases remaining between them. CDR3 nucleotides: TGTGCCAGCAGTCCCCGCGGGACAGAGCAAGAGACCCAGTACTTC. This gives the protein CASSPRGTEQETQYF.

This clone has a handful of counts. This chain uses TRBV9 with TRBJ2-3, with D maybe TRBD2 (5 bases). This CDR3 contains 14 residues. Trimming pared 0 bases from V and 4 bases from J, leaving 9 bases between. Germline V gene data show CDR1 as SGDLS and CDR2 as YYNGEE. DNA of the CDR3: TGTGCCAGCAGCGTAGGAGGCGGGTCAGATACGCAGTATTTT. Its translation is CASSVGGGSDTQYF.

V gene TRBV19 combines with J gene TRBJ1-2; TRBD1 matches at 8 bases. V gave up 1 base and J gave up 0 bases; unmatched junction bases: 7. This CDR3 region has 17 residues. Germline V gene data show CDR1 as LNHDA and CDR2 as SQIVND (reference sequence). The CDR3 loop reads CASSIVPGQDANYGYTF. DNA for the CDR3: TGTGCCAGTAGTATAGTTCCGGGACAGGATGCTAACTATGGCTACACCTTC.

This chain links TRBV6-6 with TRBJ1-2; 8 nucleotides agree with TRBD1. Germline CDR1 MNHNY, CDR2 SVGAGI (reference sequence). With V trimmed by 5 bases and J by 6 bases, 11 bases remained unmatched. The CDR3 extends over 15 amino acids. CDR3 residues: CASSHPGQAADGYTF. CDR3 nucleotide sequence: TGTGCCAGCAGTCACCCGGGACAGGCTGCAGATGGCTACACCTTC.

A single count supports this clone. The V gene is TRBV6-6, the J gene TRBJ2-7; D might be TRBD2 (5 bases). This CDR3 has 14 amino acids. V was pared by 8 bases and J by 0 bases, with 14 bases between. CDR1 is MNHNY and CDR2 is SVGAGI in the germline V gene (reference sequence). CDR3 residues: CASRERAASYEQYF. The CDR3 DNA is TGTGCCAGCCGGGAAAGGGCAGCCTCCTACGAGCAGTACTTC.

This sequence joins TRBV19 and TRBJ2-7; D is perhaps TRBD1 or TRBD2 (5 bases each). V lost 5 bases, J lost 1 base, and 9 bases lay in between. Germline V gene lookup returns CDR1 LNHDA and CDR2 SQIVND (reference sequence). This CDR3 is built from 13 residues. This CDR3 is CASSWDGSYEQYF. The CDR3 DNA reads as TGTGCCAGTAGTTGGGACGGTTCCTACGAGCAGTACTTC.